The T cell receptor (beta chain) under discussion was sequenced for a study of blood T cell repertoires in COVID-19 (dated by TCRdb to the early 2020s). General notes on the study: Samples covering the acute and convalescent phases of COVID-19 were provided by collaborators in the United States, Italy and Spain. Samples came from the ongoing ImmuneRACE study (first 160 participants) plus 1,254 subjects from 6 global collaborators. Deeply sampled blood TCRbeta repertoires from subjects exposed to, actively infected with, or recovered from COVID-19 were included in the dataset. HLA class I and class II types, where available, came from metadata supplied by the sample provider rather than from assay-based typing. Sample metadata almost always included a de-identified subject ID, COVID-19 status, age in years and sex. A freely available public database, intended as a resource for researchers studying the immune response to SARS-CoV-2, is where the repertoires were released. The material from the prospective study consisted of cDNA or gDNA derived from T cells, B-cell-depleted T cells, or PBMCs.

This clone occurred a few times. What this receptor recognizes is not known. It has no much larger one-base neighbor in the sample; base qualities were not kept. Whole blood was collected in K2EDTA tubes by collaborating institutions according to the institutions' own protocols. For TCRbeta analysis, collaborators shipped samples in one of three forms: frozen whole blood, isolated PBMCs, or DNA extracted from either of those sample types. TCRbeta CDR3 regions were amplified from genomic DNA by means of the immunoSEQ Assay, a bias-controlled multiplex PCR. In the paper's pipeline: Nucleated cell counts per sample were estimated from amplification of reference gene primers within the assay. To quantify the absolute abundance of each unique TCRbeta CDR3 rearrangement, sequence reads were collapsed and filtered. For each sample, productive Simpson clonality was calculated by taking the square root of Simpson's diversity index across productive rearrangements. This immuneACCESS table, as held by TCRdb, lists in-frame sequences with V and J called but not all clones. Of the missing ones, under half trace to an unresolved V gene in checked studies; the others have no known cause. D and trimming were read from the DNA, whereas the V and J calls and clone size are those reported in that table. For this sample the table gives roughly 150,000 clones, of which about 80% were detected only once. About 0.5% of the sample is taken by the ten largest.

General conclusions and limits of the study: How much clinical and demographic metadata was included differed by source and by participant, and the metadata was provided uncurated.

V lost 1 base and J lost 5 bases, and the count of bases not matched to a germline gene is 4. The CDR3 measures 15 amino acids from cysteine to phenylalanine. Of the read, only the CDR3 DNA is kept; its 45 bases are in frame from base 1. From the germline V gene, CDR1 is SGHTA and CDR2 is FQGNSA. The chain was built from TRBV7-2 and TRBJ2-5; 10 of the junction bases match TRBD1. This receptor was taken from a man in his sixties with acute or convalescent COVID-19. The sample comprised peripheral blood. CDR3 reads: CASSLGGQGLETQYF. The bases read TGTGCCAGCAGCTTAGGGGGACAGGGGCTGGAGACCCAGTACTTC.